The text below deals with one TCR beta chain. Its antigen is as yet unknown. The junction departs from germline at one end; a sequencing error may be responsible. Taking about 18-31 mg of unsorted bulk tissue, the authors co-extracted RNA and DNA. This sample stems from a study of tumor-infiltrating lymphocytes in primary liver carcinoma. A primer in the constant region served to generate TCR beta cDNA from roughly 550 ng of total RNA. Slightly modified ARM-PCR served as the procedure for the TCR beta libraries. These libraries came from three rounds of nested multiplex PCR. TCRdb re-called the multiplex PCR reads through MiXCR, storing one row per CDR3 protein. The sample shows roughly 50,000 distinct CDR3 sequences, over 65% of them seen only once. Study-level findings and limits: Whereas tumor region pairs overlapped more, tumor-adjacent and tumor-blood pairs overlapped less.

This receptor was obtained from a man aged 40-49 years with primary liver carcinoma and hepatitis B virus infection. Sequencing input: liver tumor tissue from sampling region 2. Subset denoted: tumor region T2, inferior pole.

CDR3 bases: TGTGCCAGTAGTCCCCGAGGGACTAGCGGCTACAATGAGCAACTCTTC. It is translated as CASSPRGTSGYNEQLF. The chain links TRBV19 to TRBJ2-1; 11 bases match TRBD2. This CDR3 is built from 16 residues. Germline V gene sequence: CDR1 LNHDA, CDR2 SQIVND (reference sequence).